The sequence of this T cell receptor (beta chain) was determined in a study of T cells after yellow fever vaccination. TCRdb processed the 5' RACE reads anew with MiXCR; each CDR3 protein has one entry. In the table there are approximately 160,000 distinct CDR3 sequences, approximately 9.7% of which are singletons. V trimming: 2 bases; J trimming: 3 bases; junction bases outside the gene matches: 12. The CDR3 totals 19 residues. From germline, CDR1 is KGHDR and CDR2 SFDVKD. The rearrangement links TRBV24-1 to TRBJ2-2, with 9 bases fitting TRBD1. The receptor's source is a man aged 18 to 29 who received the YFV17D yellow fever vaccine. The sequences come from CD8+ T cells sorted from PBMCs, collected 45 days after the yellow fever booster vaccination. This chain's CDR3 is CATSDSGDRVVRDTGELFF. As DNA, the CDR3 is TGTGCCACCAGTGATTCCGGGGACAGGGTCGTTCGGGACACCGGGGAGCTGTTTTTT.